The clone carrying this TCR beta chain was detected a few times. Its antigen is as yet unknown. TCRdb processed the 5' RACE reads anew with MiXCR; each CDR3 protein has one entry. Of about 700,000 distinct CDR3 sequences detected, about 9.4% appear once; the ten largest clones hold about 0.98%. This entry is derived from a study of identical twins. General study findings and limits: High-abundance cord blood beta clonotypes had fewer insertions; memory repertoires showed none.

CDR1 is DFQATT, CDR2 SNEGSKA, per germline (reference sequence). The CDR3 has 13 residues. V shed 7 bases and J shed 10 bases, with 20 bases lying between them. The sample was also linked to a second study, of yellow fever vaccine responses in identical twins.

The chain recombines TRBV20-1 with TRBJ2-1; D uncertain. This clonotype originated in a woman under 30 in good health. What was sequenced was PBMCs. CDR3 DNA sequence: TGCAGTGTGTCCGGCGTCCCCCACACCGAGCAGTTCTTC. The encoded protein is CSVSGVPHTEQFF.